The clone carrying this TCR beta chain was recorded at least ten times. As yet, its antigen is unknown. This CDR3 has 15 residues. With 3 bases clipped from V and 4 bases from J, the junction kept 4 bases outside the gene matches. The data were obtained in a study of CD8 T cells in ankylosing spondylitis. Study findings and constraints: Disease-associated clones were reportedly significantly overrepresented in matched ankylosing spondylitis synovial fluid. Disease-linked clones were CD8+ and relatively rare in peripheral blood. Some motif variants had been reported before (in reactive arthritis synovial fluid and blood).

Quantitative molecular-barcoded 5'-RACE generated the TCR beta libraries. TCRdb re-derived calls from the 5' RACE reads in MiXCR, one entry per CDR3 protein. The sample yields fewer than 350,000 distinct CDR3 sequences, 11% seen once. Input material: blood, either unsorted or a sorted T cell fraction (not recorded which). This TCR was recovered from a female donor with ankylosing spondylitis or in good health (not recorded which). V usage is TRBV12-3 or TRBV12-4 and J usage is TRBJ1-4, with TRBD1 matching 8 bases. The CDR3 region has the DNA TGTGCCAGCAGTTTTGGCGGACAGGGTAATGAAAAACTGTTTTTT. Translated: CASSFGGQGNEKLFF.